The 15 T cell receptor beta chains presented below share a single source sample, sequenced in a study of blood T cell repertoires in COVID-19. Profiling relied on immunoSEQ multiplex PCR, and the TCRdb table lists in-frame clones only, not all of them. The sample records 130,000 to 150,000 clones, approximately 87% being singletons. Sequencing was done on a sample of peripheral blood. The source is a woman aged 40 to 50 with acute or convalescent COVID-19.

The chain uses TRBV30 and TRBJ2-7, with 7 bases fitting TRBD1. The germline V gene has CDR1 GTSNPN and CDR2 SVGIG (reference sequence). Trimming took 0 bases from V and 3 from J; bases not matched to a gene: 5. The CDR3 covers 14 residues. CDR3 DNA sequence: TGTGCCTGGAGTGTGAGGGACAGTAGCTACGAGCAGTACTTC. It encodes CAWSVRDSSYEQYF.

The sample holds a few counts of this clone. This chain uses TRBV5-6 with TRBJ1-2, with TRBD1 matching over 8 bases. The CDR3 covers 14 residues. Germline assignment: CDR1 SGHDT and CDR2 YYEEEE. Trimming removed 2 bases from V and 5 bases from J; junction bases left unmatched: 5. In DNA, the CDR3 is TGTGCCAGCAGCTTTGGGCAGGGGGCTTATGGCTACACCTTC. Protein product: CASSFGQGAYGYTF.

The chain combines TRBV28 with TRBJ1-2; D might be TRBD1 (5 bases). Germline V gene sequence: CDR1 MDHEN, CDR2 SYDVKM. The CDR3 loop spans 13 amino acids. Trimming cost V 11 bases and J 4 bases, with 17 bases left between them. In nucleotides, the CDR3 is TGTGCCGCAGTTCCTGGGGGGGGCTATGGCTACACCTTC. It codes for CAAVPGGGYGYTF.

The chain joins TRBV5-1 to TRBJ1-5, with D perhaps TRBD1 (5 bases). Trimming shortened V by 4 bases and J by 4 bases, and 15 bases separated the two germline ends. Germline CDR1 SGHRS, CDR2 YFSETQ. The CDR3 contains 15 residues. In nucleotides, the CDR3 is TGCGCCAGCAGCACCGTAGCAGGGAATAATCAGCCCCAGCATTTT. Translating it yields CASSTVAGNNQPQHF.

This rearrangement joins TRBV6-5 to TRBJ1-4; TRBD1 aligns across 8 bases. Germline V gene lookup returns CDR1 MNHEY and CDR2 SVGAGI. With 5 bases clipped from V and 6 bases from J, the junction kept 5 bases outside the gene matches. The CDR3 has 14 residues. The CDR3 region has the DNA TGTGCCAGCAGTAGACAGGGGCGAGATGAAAAACTGTTTTTT. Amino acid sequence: CASSRQGRDEKLFF.

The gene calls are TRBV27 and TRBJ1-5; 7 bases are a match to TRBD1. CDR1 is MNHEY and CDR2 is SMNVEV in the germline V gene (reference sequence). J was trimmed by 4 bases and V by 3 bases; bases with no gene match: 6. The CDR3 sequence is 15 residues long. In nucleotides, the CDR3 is TGTGCCAGCAGTTTGTCCGGGACAGTAAATCAGCCCCAGCATTTT. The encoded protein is CASSLSGTVNQPQHF.

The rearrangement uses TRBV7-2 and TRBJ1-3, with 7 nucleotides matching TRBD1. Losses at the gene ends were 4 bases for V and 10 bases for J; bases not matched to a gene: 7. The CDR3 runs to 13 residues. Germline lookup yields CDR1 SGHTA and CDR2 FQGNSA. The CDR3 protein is CASSSGQELTIYF. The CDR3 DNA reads TGTGCCAGCAGCTCCGGACAGGAATTGACCATATATTTT. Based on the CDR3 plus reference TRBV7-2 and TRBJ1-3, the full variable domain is GAGVSQSPSNKVTEKGKDVELRCDPISGHTALYWYRQSLGQGLEFLIYFQGNSAPDKSGLPSDRFSAERTGGSVSTLTIQRTQQEDSAVYLCASSSGQELTIYFGEGSWLTVV.

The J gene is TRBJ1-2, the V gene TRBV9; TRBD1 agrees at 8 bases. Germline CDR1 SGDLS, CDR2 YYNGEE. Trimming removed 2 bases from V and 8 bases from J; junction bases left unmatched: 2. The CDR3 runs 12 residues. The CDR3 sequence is CASSVRGRGYTF. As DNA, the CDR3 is TGTGCCAGCAGCGTCAGGGGGCGAGGCTACACCTTC.

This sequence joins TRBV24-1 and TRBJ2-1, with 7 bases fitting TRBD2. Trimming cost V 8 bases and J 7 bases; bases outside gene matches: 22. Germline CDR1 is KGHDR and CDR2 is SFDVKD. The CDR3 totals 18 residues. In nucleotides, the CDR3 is TGTGCCACCATCGGGGTAACCCACTTATCGGGGGAGGGGAATGAGCAGTTCTTC. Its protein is CATIGVTHLSGEGNEQFF.

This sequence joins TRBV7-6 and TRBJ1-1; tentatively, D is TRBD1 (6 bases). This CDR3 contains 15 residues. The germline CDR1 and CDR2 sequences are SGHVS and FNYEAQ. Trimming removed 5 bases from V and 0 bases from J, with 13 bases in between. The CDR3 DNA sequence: TGTGCCAGCAGCAATACCGGACAGCTGAACACTGAAGCTTTCTTT. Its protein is CASSNTGQLNTEAFF.

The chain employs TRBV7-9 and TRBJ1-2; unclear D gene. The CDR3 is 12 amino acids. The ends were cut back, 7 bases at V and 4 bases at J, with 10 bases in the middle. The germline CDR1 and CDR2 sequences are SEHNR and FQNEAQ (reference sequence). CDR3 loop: CASNEEGYGYTF. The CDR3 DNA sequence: TGTGCCAGCAACGAAGAGGGCTATGGCTACACCTTC.

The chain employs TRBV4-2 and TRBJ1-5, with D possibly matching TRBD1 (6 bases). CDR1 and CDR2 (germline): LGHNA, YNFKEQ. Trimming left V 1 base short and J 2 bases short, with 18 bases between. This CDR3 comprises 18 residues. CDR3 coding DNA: TGTGCCAGCAGCCAAGTCTACGGGAGGGGGTTGGGCAATCAGCCCCAGCATTTT. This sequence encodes CASSQVYGRGLGNQPQHF.

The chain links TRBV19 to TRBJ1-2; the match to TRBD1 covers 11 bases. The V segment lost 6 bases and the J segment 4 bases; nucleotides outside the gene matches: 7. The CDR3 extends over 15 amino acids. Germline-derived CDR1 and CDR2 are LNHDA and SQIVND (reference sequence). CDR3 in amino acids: CASSIGQGAGYGYTF. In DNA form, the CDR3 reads TGTGCCAGTAGCATCGGACAGGGGGCAGGCTATGGCTACACCTTC. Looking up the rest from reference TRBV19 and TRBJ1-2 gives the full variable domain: DGGITQSPKYLFRKEGQNVTLSCEQNLNHDAMYWYRQDPGQGLRLIYYSQIVNDFQKGDIAEGYSVSREKKESFPLTVTSAQKNPTAFYLCASSIGQGAGYGYTFGSGTRLTVV.

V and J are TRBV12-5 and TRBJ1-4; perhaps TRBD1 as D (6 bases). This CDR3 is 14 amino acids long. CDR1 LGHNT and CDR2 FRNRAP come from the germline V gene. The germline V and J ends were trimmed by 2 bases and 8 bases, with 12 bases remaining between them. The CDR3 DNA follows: TGTGCTAGTGGTTTGCGGGGGGCTGGAGAAAAACTGTTTTTT. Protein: CASGLRGAGEKLFF.

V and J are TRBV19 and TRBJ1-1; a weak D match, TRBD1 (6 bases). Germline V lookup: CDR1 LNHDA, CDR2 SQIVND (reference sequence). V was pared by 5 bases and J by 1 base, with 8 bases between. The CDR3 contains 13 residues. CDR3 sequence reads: CASSVQGNTEAFF. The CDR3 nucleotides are TGTGCCAGTAGTGTACAGGGGAACACTGAAGCTTTCTTT.